The 27 T cell receptor beta chains below were found in one sample sequenced in a study of response to subunit inactivated influenza vaccine. TCRdb recomputed calls from the RT-PCR reads with MiXCR, one row per CDR3 protein. The repertoire holds about 650,000 distinct CDR3 sequences, with roughly 15% as singletons. The sequencing here drew on PBMCs from blood, taken about 14 days before vaccination. The receptors here all came from a man aged 45 to 65 who received an inactivated influenza vaccine.

The CDR3 region has the DNA TGCGCCAGCAGCCAAGGTGGACAGGCGACTTACGAGCAGTACTTC. This translates into CASSQGGQATYEQYF. The genes are TRBV4-3 and TRBJ2-7; 7 bases agree with TRBD1. This CDR3 has 15 amino acids. The V gene's germline CDR1 is LGHNA and CDR2 YSLEER. J lost 4 bases, V lost 1 base, and 7 bases had no gene match.

The chain couples TRBV5-1 to TRBJ1-5; D not certain. Between the trimmed V and J ends, which lost 2 bases and 0 bases, there was a span of 9 bases. This CDR3 has 15 residues. Germline CDR1 SGHRS, CDR2 YFSETQ. In DNA, the CDR3 is TGCGCCAGCAGCTTCGACGGTTATAGCAATCAGCCCCAGCATTTT. It is translated as CASSFDGYSNQPQHF.

This clonotype was counted a few times. The chain employs TRBV12-3 or TRBV12-4 and TRBJ2-7, with TRBD1 matching over 10 bases. This CDR3 has 15 amino acids. J lost 6 bases, V lost 6 bases, and 11 bases had no gene match. CDR3 nucleotide sequence: TGTGCCAGCAGAGAGCCGGGACAGGGGAGTCTCGAGCAGTACTTC. Amino acids: CASREPGQGSLEQYF.

This clonotype was seen more than once but under ten times. V usage is TRBV7-3 and J usage is TRBJ1-6; 10 bases agree with TRBD1. With V trimmed by 0 bases and J by 5 bases, 1 base remained unmatched. Germline V gene data show CDR1 as SGHTA and CDR2 as FQGTGA. The length of the CDR3 is 16 residues. The CDR3 here is CASSLTGTGDNSPLHF. The CDR3 DNA sequence: TGTGCCAGCAGCTTAACCGGGACAGGGGATAATTCACCCCTCCACTTT.

This clonotype was seen only a few times. The chain couples TRBV6-1 to TRBJ2-3; TRBD2 agrees at 15 bases. Germline V gene data show CDR1 as MNHNS and CDR2 as SASEGT. The V segment lost 7 bases and the J segment 2 bases; nucleotides outside the gene matches: 13. This CDR3 is built from 19 residues. For the CDR3, the DNA is TGTGCCAGCACCTCCCCCCCGGGACTAGCGGGAGGTCCCACAGATACGCAGTATTTT. It encodes CASTSPPGLAGGPTDTQYF.

This clonotype was observed a handful of times. The CDR3 spells CASSPTAIYGYTF. The CDR3 DNA is TGTGCCAGCAGTCCGACAGCTATCTATGGCTACACCTTC. This rearrangement joins TRBV6-2 or TRBV6-3 to TRBJ1-2, with a possible D match to TRBD1 (5 bases). There are 13 residues in the CDR3. Trimming took 5 bases from V and 4 from J, leaving 11 bases between them. CDR1 MNHEY and CDR2 SVGEGT come from the germline V gene.

Details on this clonotype: A much larger clone is a single base away; this may be a read error. CDR3 region: CASSQDRTSYNSPLHF. The CDR3 region has the DNA TGCGCCAGCAGCCAGGACAGGACCTCCTATAATTCACCCCTCCACTTT. This chain uses TRBV4-3 with TRBJ1-6; 7 nucleotides line up with TRBD1. The CDR3 is 16 residues long. The germline V gene has CDR1 LGHNA and CDR2 YSLEER. With V trimmed by 3 bases and J by 0 bases, 2 bases remained unmatched.

This clonotype has just a few counts. This rearrangement joins TRBV13 to TRBJ2-3, with D perhaps TRBD2 (6 bases). The CDR3 length is 14 residues. Germline CDR1 and CDR2: PRHDT and FYEKMQ (reference sequence). Trimming pared 7 bases from V and 6 bases from J, leaving 17 bases between. CDR3 in DNA: TGTGCCAGCACCTTGGGACTTTTTAGGGATACGCAGTATTTT. Amino acids: CASTLGLFRDTQYF.

The rearrangement joins TRBV5-1 to TRBJ1-1, with D perhaps TRBD1 (5 bases). Between the trimmed V and J ends, which lost 0 bases and 0 bases, there was a span of 9 bases. The germline gives CDR1 SGHRS, CDR2 YFSETQ. This CDR3 has 15 residues. CDR3 sequence: CASSLEWGLNTEAFF. The CDR3 region has the DNA TGCGCCAGCAGCTTGGAGTGGGGCCTGAACACTGAAGCTTTCTTT.

In DNA, the CDR3 is TGTGCCAGCACCACCGGACTCACTGAAGCTTTCTTT. Residues: CASTTGLTEAFF. This chain joins TRBV12-3 or TRBV12-4 and TRBJ1-1; D remains ambiguous. The CDR3 has 12 residues. The ends were cut back, 7 bases at V and 4 bases at J, with 10 bases in the middle.

This rearrangement joins TRBV12-3 or TRBV12-4 to TRBJ2-1; 7 bases are a match to TRBD1. The CDR3 is made up of 14 amino acids. With V trimmed by 2 bases and J by 7 bases, 5 bases remained unmatched. In nucleotides, the CDR3 is TGTGCCAGCAGTTTATACAGGGGAGTAAATGAGCAGTTCTTC. Translated, it gives CASSLYRGVNEQFF.

The chain uses TRBV7-2 and TRBJ1-3; no clear D gene. Trimming removed 1 base at V and 2 bases at J, with 9 bases between. The length of the CDR3 is 15 residues. CDR1 and CDR2 from the germline V gene are SGHTA and FQGNSA. CDR3 residues: CASSLGLYTGNTIYF. The CDR3 region has the DNA TGTGCCAGCAGCTTAGGTCTATATACTGGAAACACCATATATTTT.

The table lists this clonotype with a few counts. The chain combines TRBV7-2 with TRBJ2-7, with TRBD2 matching over 9 bases. The germline gives CDR1 SGHTA, CDR2 FQGNSA. The V and J ends lost 0 bases and 0 bases, in that order; junction bases with no gene match: 9. The CDR3 is 18 amino acids. In DNA, the CDR3 is TGTGCCAGCAGCTTAGCTACCGCTAGCGGGGTTGCCTCCTACGAGCAGTACTTC. Amino acids: CASSLATASGVASYEQYF.

The table lists this clonotype with many counts. The chain uses TRBV11-2 and TRBJ2-1; a weak D match, TRBD2 (6 bases). CDR1 and CDR2 (germline): SGHAT, FQNNGV. The V gene lost 3 bases and the J gene lost 0 bases, with 9 bases spanning the gap. The CDR3 loop spans 15 amino acids. The CDR3 DNA is TGTGCCAGCAGCTTTGACGGGAGCTCCTACAATGAGCAGTTCTTC. Its translation is CASSFDGSSYNEQFF.

This chain connects TRBV6-1 to TRBJ2-1; D possibly corresponds to TRBD2 (6 bases). V lost 3 bases and J lost 3, with 15 bases in between. The germline V gene has CDR1 MNHNS and CDR2 SASEGT. The length of the CDR3 is 16 residues. Written as DNA, the CDR3 is TGTGCCAGCAGTGACCAACTAGTGGGGGGCTACAATGAGCAGTTCTTC. It translates to CASSDQLVGGYNEQFF.

This clonotype was counted between two and nine times. J is TRBJ2-2 and V is TRBV5-1; 13 nucleotides line up with TRBD2. CDR3 length: 21 residues. The V segment lost 0 bases and the J segment 2 bases; nucleotides outside the gene matches: 13. CDR1 SGHRS and CDR2 YFSETQ come from the germline V gene. The CDR3 spells CASSLAARGLAGYPNTGELFF. CDR3 in DNA: TGCGCCAGCAGCTTGGCCGCTCGGGGACTAGCGGGATATCCCAACACCGGGGAGCTGTTTTTT.

This clonotype was recorded a few times. The chain uses TRBV20-1 and TRBJ2-2; 8 bases align to TRBD1. V shed 3 bases and J 2 bases; nucleotides not matched to a gene: 5. The V gene's germline CDR1 is DFQATT and CDR2 SNEGSKA (reference sequence). This CDR3 is 15 amino acids long. Written as DNA, the CDR3 is TGCAGTGCTAGTAGACAGGGGATTAACACCGGGGAGCTGTTTTTT. It codes for CSASRQGINTGELFF.

This clonotype appeared many times. The CDR3 sequence is CASSLGRTTYEQYF. The CDR3 DNA reads as TGTGCCAGCTCCTTAGGACGGACCACCTACGAGCAGTACTTC. This chain uses TRBV7-9 with TRBJ2-7, with D uncertain. The germline V gene encodes CDR1 SEHNR and CDR2 FQNEAQ (reference sequence). CDR3 length equals 14 residues. The V end lost 8 bases, the J end lost 2 bases, and 16 bases lay between the germline ends.

This clonotype was counted a few times. CDR3 sequence reads: CSVVGTDSNQPQHF. The CDR3 nucleotides read TGCAGCGTTGTTGGGACGGATAGCAATCAGCCCCAGCATTTT. This chain connects TRBV29-1 to TRBJ1-5, with D tentatively TRBD1 (5 bases). Trimming cost V 4 bases and J 0 bases, with 10 bases left between them. This CDR3 is built from 14 residues. The germline V gene encodes CDR1 SQVTM and CDR2 ANQGSEA.

This clonotype was observed a few times. The chain joins TRBV6-1 to TRBJ2-3, with TRBD2 identical over 12 bases. Germline trimming cut 6 bases from V and 2 bases from J; bases unmatched to any gene: 6. Per the germline V gene, CDR1 is MNHNS and CDR2 is SASEGT. The CDR3 covers 16 residues. CDR3 protein: CASRPTSGGFTDTQYF. CDR3 nucleotides: TGTGCCAGCAGGCCGACTAGCGGGGGTTTCACAGATACGCAGTATTTT.

This clonotype has just a few counts. This chain links TRBV6-5 with TRBJ1-1; a weak D match, TRBD1 (5 bases). The V and J ends lost 1 base and 3 bases respectively, with 9 bases between them. Germline V lookup: CDR1 MNHEY, CDR2 SVGAGI. The CDR3 covers 14 residues. This CDR3 reads CASSYYLGDTEAFF. The CDR3, as DNA: TGTGCCAGCAGTTACTATTTAGGGGACACTGAAGCTTTCTTT.

In this sample, this clonotype turned up a few times. V gene TRBV5-6 combines with J gene TRBJ2-1; D is perhaps TRBD1 (6 bases). This CDR3 is 14 amino acids long. Germline CDR1 reads SGHDT; CDR2 reads YYEEEE. V lost 4 bases and J lost 10, with 18 bases in between. Written as DNA, the CDR3 is TGTGCCAGCAGCCTGTACAGGGCTAGGAGGGAGCAGTTCTTC. This codes for CASSLYRARREQFF. Drawing the rest from reference TRBV5-6 and TRBJ2-1, the complete variable domain is DAGVTQSPTHLIKTRGQQVTLRCSPKSGHDTVSWYQQALGQGPQFIFQYYEEEERQRGNFPDRFSGHQFPNYSSELNVNALLLGDSALYLCASSLYRARREQFFGPGTRLTVL.

This sequence joins TRBV7-9 and TRBJ2-3; tentative D call: TRBD1 (5 bases). Germline CDR1 reads SEHNR; CDR2 reads FQNEAQ (reference sequence). V lost 5 bases and J 5 bases, leaving 23 bases between the germline ends. The CDR3 has 17 residues. CDR3 loop: CASSRQILGGMVDTQYF. The DNA of the CDR3 is TGTGCCAGCAGCCGACAGATACTCGGCGGTATGGTAGATACGCAGTATTTT.

There are a few counts of this clonotype. This sequence joins TRBV6-1 and TRBJ1-5; 7 positions match TRBD1. Germline assignment: CDR1 MNHNS and CDR2 SASEGT. The CDR3 is 15 amino acids. With V trimmed by 2 bases and J by 7 bases, 8 bases remained unmatched. The CDR3 region is CASSEQATGSQPQHF. The CDR3 DNA is TGTGCCAGCAGTGAACAAGCGACAGGGTCGCAGCCCCAGCATTTT.

The gene calls are TRBV6-5 and TRBJ2-5; possibly TRBD1 or TRBD2 for D (5 bases each). The CDR3 has 13 residues. V lost 4 bases to trimming and J lost 5 bases, with 11 bases between them. Germline V gene data show CDR1 as MNHEY and CDR2 as SVGAGI. The CDR3 spells CASSWGPEETQYF. The DNA of the CDR3 is TGTGCCAGCAGTTGGGGACCCGAGGAGACCCAGTACTTC.

The chain carries TRBV24-1 and TRBJ2-1; TRBD1 matches 8 bases. The CDR3 runs 15 residues. The germline gives CDR1 KGHDR, CDR2 SFDVKD. V shed 0 bases, J shed 7 bases, and the junction held 4 bases outside the gene matches. The CDR3 here is CATSDLQRTGNEQFF. The CDR3 DNA follows: TGTGCCACCAGTGATTTGCAACGGACAGGGAATGAGCAGTTCTTC.

The table lists this clonotype with many counts. The gene calls are TRBV11-2 and TRBJ2-3; 11 bases line up with TRBD2. V gave up 1 base and J gave up 2 bases; unmatched junction bases: 8. CDR3 length: 18 residues. The germline CDR1 and CDR2 sequences are SGHAT and FQNNGV. CDR3 in DNA: TGTGCCAGCAGCTTAGGTAGACTAGCGGGATACCCCACAGATACGCAGTATTTT. Translated: CASSLGRLAGYPTDTQYF.